This T cell receptor beta chain was identified during a study of metastatic and nonmetastatic thyroid tumors. Study at large: The study looked at repertoires side by side in blood and in tumor or nodule tissue from malignant and benign thyroid patients.

All patients were untreated before thyroid surgery. Points from the study as a whole: As reported, TCR beta diversity in blood and tumor was significantly higher in malignant thyroid tumors than in benign nodules.

The sample holds many counts of this clone. Antigen specificity is unknown. In the authors' methods: A classifier for distant metastasis in papillary thyroid cancer was constructed using CDR3 differences observed across clinicopathological groups. TCRdb called clones again from the PCR reads with MiXCR. These V and J calls rely on TCRdb rather than the paper's analysis. This table has about 43,000 clones, about 24% appearing once. The sample consisted of tumor tissue. The TCR comes from a female donor with papillary thyroid cancer or a benign thyroid nodule (not recorded which). Some clones in this sample may be carry-over from other donors' samples.

CDR3 protein: CASGQETQYF. CDR3 coding DNA: TGTGCCAGCGGGCAAGAGACCCAGTACTTC. The V call is TRBV11-2, the J call TRBJ2-5; no definite D call. The CDR3 totals 10 residues. Trimming took 8 bases from V and 2 from J, leaving 3 bases between them. The V gene's germline CDR1 is SGHAT and CDR2 FQNNGV.